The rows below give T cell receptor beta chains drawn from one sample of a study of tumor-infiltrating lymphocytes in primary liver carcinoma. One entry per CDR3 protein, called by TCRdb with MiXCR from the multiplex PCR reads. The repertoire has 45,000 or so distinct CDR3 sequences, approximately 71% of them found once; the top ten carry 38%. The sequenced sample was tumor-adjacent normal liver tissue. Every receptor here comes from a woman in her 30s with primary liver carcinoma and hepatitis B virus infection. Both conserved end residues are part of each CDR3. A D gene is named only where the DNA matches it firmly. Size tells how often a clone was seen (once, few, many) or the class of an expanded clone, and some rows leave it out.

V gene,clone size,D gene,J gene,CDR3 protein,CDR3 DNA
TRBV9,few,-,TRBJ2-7,CASSVSPWAEQYF,TGTGCCAGCAGCGTTTCCCCGTGGGCCGAGCAGTACTTC
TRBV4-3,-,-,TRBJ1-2,CASSQVRGRGGYGYTF,TGCGCCAGCAGCCAAGTCAGAGGGCGCGGCGGCTATGGCTACACCTTC
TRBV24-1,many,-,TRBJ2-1,CATSDRVRIEQFF,TGTGCCACCAGTGATCGGGTCCGGATAGAGCAGTTCTTC
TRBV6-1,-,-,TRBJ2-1,CASSERMGEYNEQFF,TGTGCCAGCAGTGAAAGGATGGGGGAGTACAATGAGCAATTCTTC
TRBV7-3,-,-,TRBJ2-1,CASSLGDWIDNEQFF,TGTGCCAGCAGCTTAGGGGACTGGATCGACAATGAGCAGTTCTTC
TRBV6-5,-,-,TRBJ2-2,CASGLMGLNTGELFF,TGTGCCAGCGGTCTCATGGGACTGAACACCGGGGAGCTATTTTTT
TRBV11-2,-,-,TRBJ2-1,CASSLQGCSSYDEQFF,TGTGCCAGCAGCCTTCAGGGCTGCTCCTCCTACGATGAGCAGTTCTTC
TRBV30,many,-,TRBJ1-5,CAWSGGFGNQPQHF,TGTGCCTGGAGCGGGGGATTCGGCAATCAGCCCCAGCATTTT
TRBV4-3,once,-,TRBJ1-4,CAGSQVWSRSQGEKLFF,TGCGCCGGCAGCCAAGTGTGGTCCAGGAGCCAGGGTGAAAAACTGTTTTTT
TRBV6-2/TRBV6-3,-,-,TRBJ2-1,CASSSGLESNEYFF,TGTGCCAGCAGTTCCGGGCTAGAGAGCAATGAGTACTTCTTC
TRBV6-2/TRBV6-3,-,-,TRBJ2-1,CASSPWGAEQFF,TGTGCCAGTAGCCCCTGGGGGGCTGAGCAGTTCTTC
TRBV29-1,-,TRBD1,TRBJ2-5,CSVGSWGTGQEAQYF,TGCAGCGTGGGATCGTGGGGGACAGGGCAAGAGGCCCAATACTTC
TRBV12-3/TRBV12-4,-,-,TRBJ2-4,CASNTKDIQYF,TGTGCCAGCAATACGAAAGACATTCAGTACTTC
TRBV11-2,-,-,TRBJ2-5,CASSLRAGGGETQYF,TGTGCCAGCAGCTTAAGGGCAGGAGGCGGGGAGACCCAGTACTTC
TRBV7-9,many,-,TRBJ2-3,CASTLTGSGPAQDTQYF,TGTGCCAGCACTCTAACGGGAAGCGGGCCCGCCCAGGATACGCAGTATTTT
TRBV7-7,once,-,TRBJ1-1,CASSLMPNTEAFF,TGTGCTAGCAGCTTAATGCCGAACACTGAAGCTTTCTTT
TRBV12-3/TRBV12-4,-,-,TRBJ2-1,CASSIRSGNEQFF,TGTGCCAGCAGCATTCGTAGCGGCAATGAGCAGTTCTTC
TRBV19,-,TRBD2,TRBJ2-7,CASSIDSSSGAYEQYF,TGTGCCAGTAGTATAGATTCGTCTAGCGGGGCCTACGAGCAGTACTTC
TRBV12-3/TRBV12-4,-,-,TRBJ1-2,CASSLPGLGSLFYDYTF,TGTGCCAGTAGCCTCCCGGGACTGGGGTCCCTATTTTATGACTACACCTTC
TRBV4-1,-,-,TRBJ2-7,CASRGNGRYEQYF,TGCGCCAGCAGGGGGAACGGCCGCTACGAGCAGTACTTC
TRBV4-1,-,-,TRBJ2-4,CVSSPVMNRDTNKWYF,TGCGTCAGCAGCCCAGTGATGAATAGGGACACGAACAAGTGGTACTTC
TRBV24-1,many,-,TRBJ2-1,CATGPIGNEQFF,TGTGCCACGGGACCGATAGGCAATGAGCAGTTCTTC
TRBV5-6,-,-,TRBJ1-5,CASSFQGRNQLQHF,TGTGCCAGCAGCTTCCAGGGTCGGAATCAGCTTCAGCATTTT
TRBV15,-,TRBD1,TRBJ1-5,CATSTRDSNRLQHF,TGTGCCACCAGCACCAGGGACAGCAATCGGCTCCAGCATTTT
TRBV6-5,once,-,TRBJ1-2,CASSGESRAALGYTF,TGTGCCAGCAGTGGCGAATCCAGGGCCGCTCTGGGCTACACCTTC
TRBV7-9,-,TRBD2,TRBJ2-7,CASSSGLAGGLGSDNEQYF,TGTGCCAGCAGCTCGGGACTAGCGGGAGGGCTGGGAAGTGATAATGAGCAGTACTTC
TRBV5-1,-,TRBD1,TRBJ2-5,CTSGHDRVGQETQYF,TGCACCAGCGGCCACGACAGGGTTGGGCAAGAGACCCAGTACTTC
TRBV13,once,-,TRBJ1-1,CASSLGLGLDTEVFF,TGTGCCAGCAGCTTAGGTCTGGGCCTGGACACTGAAGTTTTCTTT
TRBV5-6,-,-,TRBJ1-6,CARSRTLGALDSPLHF,TGTGCCAGAAGCCGTACCCTCGGGGCTCTTGATTCACCCCTCCACTTT
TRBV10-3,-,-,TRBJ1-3,CAINESVYGSTIYF,TGTGCCATCAATGAGTCAGTTTATGGAAGCACCATATATTTT
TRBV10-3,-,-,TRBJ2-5,CAISRVETQYF,TGTGCCATCAGTCGGGTAGAGACCCAGTATTTC
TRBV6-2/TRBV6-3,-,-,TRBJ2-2,CASSYGHYTGELFF,TGTGCCAGCAGTTACGGGCATTACACCGGGGAGCTGTTTTTT
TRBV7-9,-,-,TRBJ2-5,CANRFRETQYF,TGTGCCAACAGATTTAGGGAGACCCAATACTTC
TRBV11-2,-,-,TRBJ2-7,CASSRKGPSYEWYF,TGTGCCAGCAGCCGGAAGGGGCCTTCCTACGAGTGGTACTTC
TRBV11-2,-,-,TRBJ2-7,CASSITQWGSWTYGQYF,TGTGCCAGCAGTATCACACAATGGGGCTCTTGGACCTACGGGCAGTACTTC
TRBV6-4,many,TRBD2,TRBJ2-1,CASSLAGDGVNEQSF,TGTGCCAGCAGTTTAGCGGGAGACGGGGTGAATGAGCAGTCCTTC
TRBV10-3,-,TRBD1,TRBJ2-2,CAIGTGTNTGEMFF,TGTGCCATAGGGACAGGGACCAACACCGGGGAGATGTTTTTT
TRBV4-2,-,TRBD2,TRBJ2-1,CASSQDWSRTSGVYNEQFF,TGTGCCAGCAGCCAAGATTGGTCTAGGACTAGCGGAGTATACAATGAGCAGTTCTTC
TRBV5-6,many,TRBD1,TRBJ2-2,CASSLPDRGRSSGTGELFF,TGTGCCAGCAGCTTACCGGACAGGGGAAGATCCTCGGGCACCGGGGAGCTGTTTTTT
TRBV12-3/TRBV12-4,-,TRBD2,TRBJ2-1,CASCLSGTSGLEQFF,TGTGCCAGCTGTCTGTCAGGGACTAGCGGACTTGAGCAGTTCTTC
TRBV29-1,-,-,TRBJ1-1,CGVADSGVGGRGTEAFF,TGCGGCGTTGCTGATTCCGGGGTAGGGGGACGGGGCACTGAAGCTTTCTTT
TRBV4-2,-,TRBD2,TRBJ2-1,CASSHHNAGGSRGEQFF,TGTGCCAGCAGTCACCATAATGCGGGAGGGTCCAGAGGTGAGCAGTTCTTC
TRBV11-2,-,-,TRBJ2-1,CASGWGGVGGNNEQFF,TGTGCCAGCGGCTGGGGGGGAGTAGGGGGGAACAATGAGCAGTTCTTC
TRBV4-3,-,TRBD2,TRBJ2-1,CASSRGAGGSASEQFF,TGCGCCAGCAGCCGAGGAGCGGGGGGCAGCGCAAGTGAGCAGTTCTTC
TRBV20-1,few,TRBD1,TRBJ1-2,CSASRLGQGKRGYTF,TGCAGTGCCAGTCGATTGGGACAGGGGAAGAGAGGCTACACCTTC
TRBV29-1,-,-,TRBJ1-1,CSVVRARTEASF,TGCAGCGTTGTTAGGGCAAGGACTGAAGCTTCCTTT
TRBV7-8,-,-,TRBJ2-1,CASSPPRGRGYNEQFF,TGTGCCAGCAGTCCCCCTCGGGGTCGAGGGTACAATGAGCAGTTCTTC
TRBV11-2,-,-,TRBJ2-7,CASSLYKGSYEQYF,TGTGCCAGCAGCTTATATAAGGGTTCCTACGAGCAGTACTTC
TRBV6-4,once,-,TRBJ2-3,CASCDSRGSIDTQYF,TGTGCCAGCTGTGACTCGCGGGGTAGCATAGATACGCAGTATTTT
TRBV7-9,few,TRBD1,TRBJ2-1,CASSFFVGGANEQFF,TGTGCCAGCAGCTTCTTCGTAGGGGGCGCGAATGAGCAGTTCTTC
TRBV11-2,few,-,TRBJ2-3,CASSLRETSSTDTQYF,TGTGCCAGCAGTCTGAGGGAGACATCGAGCACAGATACGCAGTATTTT
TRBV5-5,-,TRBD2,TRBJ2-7,CASSPEKVAGTGEQYF,TGTGCCAGTAGCCCCGAGAAGGTAGCGGGAACGGGAGAGCAGTACTTC
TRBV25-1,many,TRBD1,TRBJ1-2,CASSAQGAWGGYTF,TGTGCCAGCAGTGCCCAGGGGGCGTGGGGCGGCTACACCTTC
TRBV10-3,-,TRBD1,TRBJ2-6,CAISAVTGGSGANVLTF,TGTGCCATCAGCGCCGTGACAGGGGGCTCTGGGGCCAACGTCCTCACTTTC
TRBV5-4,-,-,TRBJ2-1,CASSPGGGGLYEQFF,TGTGCCAGCAGCCCAGGGGGGGGGGGCCTTTATGAGCAGTTCTTC